Below are 6 T cell receptor beta chains sequenced from a single sample in a study of shared clonotypes between healthy human individuals. CD45RO-negative CD8 cells positively selected for CCR7 made up the naive population, which excluded terminally differentiated effector memory CD45RA+ cells. TCRdb keeps only in-frame clones here, not all; method: immunoSEQ multiplex PCR. The repertoire holds roughly 770,000 clones, with 90% to 98% as singletons. The sample taken for sequencing was naive CD8+ T cells sorted from blood. The receptors here all came from a man aged 30 to 39 in good health.

This chain joins TRBV2 and TRBJ2-1; TRBD2 matches at 7 bases. Germline V gives CDR1 SNHLY, CDR2 FYNNEI. After removal of 4 bases from V and 14 bases from J, the junction contained 5 bases not matched to a gene. The CDR3 consists of 11 residues. DNA of the CDR3: TGTGCCAGCAGTGGGTCCAGCGGGAAGTTCTTC. This gives the protein CASSGSSGKFF.

The V and J genes are TRBV7-9 and TRBJ1-5, with D maybe TRBD1 (6 bases). The CDR3 contains 14 residues. V was pared by 1 base and J by 7 bases, with 11 bases between. Germline V gene data show CDR1 as SEHNR and CDR2 as FQNEAQ (reference sequence). The CDR3, as DNA: TGTGCCAGCAGCTTAGGGGGGCAGTTCCAGCCCCAGCATTTT. Its protein is CASSLGGQFQPQHF.

The rearrangement uses TRBV7-9 and TRBJ2-2; 7 bases line up with TRBD1. The CDR3 length is 14 residues. CDR1 and CDR2 (germline): SEHNR, FQNEAQ (reference sequence). Trimming at V came to 4 bases and at J to 7 bases, leaving 6 bases not matched to a gene. CDR3 loop: CASSYRTGGGELFF. Written as DNA, the CDR3 is TGTGCCAGCAGCTACCGGACAGGAGGCGGGGAGCTGTTTTTT. Full variable domain (remainder filled in from reference TRBV7-9 and TRBJ2-2): DTGVSQNPRHKITKRGQNVTFRCDPISEHNRLYWYRQTLGQGPEFLTYFQNEAQLEKSRLLSDRFSAERPKGSFSTLEIQRTEQGDSAMYLCASSYRTGGGELFFGEGSRLTVL.

J is TRBJ1-1 and V is TRBV10-3; 8 nucleotides match TRBD1. The CDR3 extends over 14 amino acids. CDR1 and CDR2 from the germline V gene are ENHRY and SYGVKD. The junction had 6 bases not matched to a gene; V was cut back by 2 bases and J by 7 bases. CDR3 sequence: CAISEAGTGDEAFF. As DNA, the CDR3 is TGTGCCATCAGTGAGGCCGGGACAGGAGATGAAGCTTTCTTT.

The rearrangement links TRBV4-1 to TRBJ2-1; 15 bases are shared with TRBD2. Per the germline V gene, CDR1 is MGHRA and CDR2 is YSYEKL. This CDR3 is built from 18 residues. The trim removed 1 base at V and 4 bases at J, leaving 5 bases unmatched. The CDR3 DNA reads as TGCGCCAGCAGCCAAGTCGGGACTAGCGGGAGGTCTTACAATGAGCAGTTCTTC. Amino acids: CASSQVGTSGRSYNEQFF.

The chain is built from TRBV14 and TRBJ2-3; no reliable D call. The CDR3 consists of 17 residues. Germline loops: CDR1 SGHDN, CDR2 FVKESK. The V end lost 1 base, the J end lost 6 bases, and 20 bases lay between the germline ends. CDR3 sequence: CASSQGSTGYLPDTQYF. CDR3 nucleotide sequence: TGTGCCAGCAGCCAAGGGTCTACCGGGTACCTCCCGGATACGCAGTATTTT.